A single TCR beta chain is shown here with its context. These data come from a study of blood T cell repertoires in COVID-19. Study in general: Material from acute and convalescent COVID-19 was sourced from the United States, Italy and Spain.

Looked up from germline, CDR1 is SGHVS and CDR2 is FNYEAQ. The CDR3 consists of 14 residues. V dropped 5 bases and J dropped 4 bases, with 9 bases sitting between them. Sequencing used immunoSEQ multiplex PCR; TCRdb keeps in-frame clones, though not all of them. The data contain under 250,000 clones, 65% to 85% of them singletons. Sequencing used peripheral blood. The receptor was isolated from a human donor in a cohort sampled during active COVID-19. The chain joins TRBV7-6 to TRBJ1-6, with D possibly being TRBD1 (5 bases). The CDR3 DNA sequence: TGTGCCAGCAGCCCCGACAGATATAATTCACCCCTCCACTTT. It translates to CASSPDRYNSPLHF.